The sequence of this T cell receptor (beta chain) was determined in a study of PD-L1 blockade in urothelial cancer. Whole-study findings and limits: TCR clonality was measured in pretreatment peripheral blood. Clonality below the median predicted better survival. Enhanced expansion of tumor-associated blood clones at 3 weeks characterized durable-benefit patients.

Germline trimming cut 2 bases from V and 3 bases from J; bases unmatched to any gene: 0. Looked up from germline, CDR1 is MGHDK and CDR2 is SYGVNS. The CDR3 is 14 amino acids. This table comes from immunoSEQ multiplex PCR, and its TCRdb copy is limited to in-frame clones, with some not included. The data contain about 25,000 clones, more than 70% of them singletons. A remark on this clone: Its antigen is not known.

Documented time point: peripheral blood 6 weeks after treatment start. The origin of this receptor is a man between 70 and 80 years old with urothelial cancer. The chain employs TRBV25-1 and TRBJ2-2, with 7 bases fitting TRBD2. The sample here was PBMCs, taken around atezolizumab (anti-PD-L1) treatment. This CDR3 reads CASSEGRDTGELFF. The CDR3 region has the DNA TGTGCCAGCAGTGAAGGGAGGGACACCGGGGAGCTGTTTTTT.